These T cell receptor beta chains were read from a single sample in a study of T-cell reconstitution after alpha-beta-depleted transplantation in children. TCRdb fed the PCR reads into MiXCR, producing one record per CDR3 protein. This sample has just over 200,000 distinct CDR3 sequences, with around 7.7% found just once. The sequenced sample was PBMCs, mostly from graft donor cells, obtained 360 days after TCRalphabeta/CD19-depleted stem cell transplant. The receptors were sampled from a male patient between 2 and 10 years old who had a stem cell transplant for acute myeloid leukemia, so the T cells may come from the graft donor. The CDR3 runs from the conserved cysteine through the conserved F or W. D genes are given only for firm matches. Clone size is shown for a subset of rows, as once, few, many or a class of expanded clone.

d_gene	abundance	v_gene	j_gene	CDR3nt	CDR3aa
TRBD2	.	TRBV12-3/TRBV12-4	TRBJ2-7	TGTGCCAGCAGTTTAAGGCTACGGGCCCTAGCGGGAGGGCCCCCCATCCACGAGCAGTACTTC	CASSLRLRALAGGPPIHEQYF
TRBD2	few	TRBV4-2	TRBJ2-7	TGTGCCAGCAGCCACGGACTAGCGGGAGGCAACGAGCAGTACTTC	CASSHGLAGGNEQYF
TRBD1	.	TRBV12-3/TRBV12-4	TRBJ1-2	TGTGCCAGCAGCCTGACAGGGGCCCACGGCTACACCTTC	CASSLTGAHGYTF
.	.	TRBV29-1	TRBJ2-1	TGCAGCGTGAGGGCTGGGGAGCAGTTCTTC	CSVRAGEQFF
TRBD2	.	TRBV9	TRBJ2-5	TGTGCCAGCAGCCCTACTAGCGGGGCCCTTCGGGCCCAGTACTTC	CASSPTSGALRAQYF
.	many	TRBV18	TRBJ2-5	TGTGCCAGCTCACTAGAGACCCAGTACTTC	CASSLETQYF
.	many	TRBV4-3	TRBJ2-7	TGCGCCAGCAGCCAAGATTTGGGATACGAGCAGTACTTC	CASSQDLGYEQYF
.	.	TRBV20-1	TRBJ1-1	TGCAGTGCTAGGTTTGGGGGAATGAACACTGAAGCTTTCTTT	CSARFGGMNTEAFF
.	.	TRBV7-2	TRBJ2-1	TGTGCCAGCAGCTCCCTTATAGCGTTACGGTACAATGAGCAGTTCTTC	CASSSLIALRYNEQFF
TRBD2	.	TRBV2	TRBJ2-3	TGTACCAGCAGTGCCCTAGCGGGGGTATCTTCAGATACGCAGTATTTT	CTSSALAGVSSDTQYF
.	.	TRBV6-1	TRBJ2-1	TGTGCCAGCAGTATTGCGGGCTCCTACAATGAGCAGTTCTTC	CASSIAGSYNEQFF
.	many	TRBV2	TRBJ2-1	TGTGCCAGCAAAGGTGGGGGCCCAGCCGAGCAGTTCTTC	CASKGGGPAEQFF
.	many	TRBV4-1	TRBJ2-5	TGCGCCAGCAGCCAAGAGAGAATCAGGGACCCAGAGACCCAGTACTTC	CASSQERIRDPETQYF
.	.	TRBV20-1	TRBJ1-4	TGCAGTGCTAGAGATGGGACGGGGAGGGTTAATGAAAAACTGTTTTTT	CSARDGTGRVNEKLFF
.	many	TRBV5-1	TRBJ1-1	TGCGCCAGCAGACGGGACGGCATCATGAACACTGAAGCTTTCTTT	CASRRDGIMNTEAFF
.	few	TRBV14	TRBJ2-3	TGTGCCAGCAGCCCCTCACTAGCTCGGAATACGCAGTATTTT	CASSPSLARNTQYF
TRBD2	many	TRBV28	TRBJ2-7	TGTGCCAGCAGTTACGAGACTAGCGGGAGTGAGCAGTACTTC	CASSYETSGSEQYF
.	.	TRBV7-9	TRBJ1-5	TGTGCCAGCAGCCCCCGGGACGGGAATCAGCCCCAGCATTTT	CASSPRDGNQPQHF
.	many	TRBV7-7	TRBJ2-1	TGTGCTAGCAGCTTAGCCTGGACGGAGAATGAGCAGTTCTTC	CASSLAWTENEQFF
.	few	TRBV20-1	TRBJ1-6	TGCAGTGCTAGGGGTAATAATTCACCCCTCCACTTT	CSARGNNSPLHF
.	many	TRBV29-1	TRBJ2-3	TGCAGCATAAGTCGGGGTCCTATACTAGTTCCGTGGGATACGCAGTATTTT	CSISRGPILVPWDTQYF
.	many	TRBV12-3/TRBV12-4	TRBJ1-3	TGTGCCAGCTGCAATTCTGGAAACACCATATATTTT	CASCNSGNTIYF
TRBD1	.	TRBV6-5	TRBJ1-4	TGTGCCAGCAGTAACAGGGGGATCTCAACTAATGAAAAACTGTTTTTT	CASSNRGISTNEKLFF
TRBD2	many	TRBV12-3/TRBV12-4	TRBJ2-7	TGTGCCAGCAGACTAGCGGGAGAGGGCGAGCAGTACTTC	CASRLAGEGEQYF
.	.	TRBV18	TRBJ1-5	TGTGCCAGCTCACCGGCGGAAGGTCTTAATCAGCCCCAGCATTTT	CASSPAEGLNQPQHF
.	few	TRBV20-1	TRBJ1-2	TGCAGTGCTAGCCCTCTTAACTATGGCTACACCTTC	CSASPLNYGYTF
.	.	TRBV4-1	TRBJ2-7	TGCGCCAGCAGCCCGCTTCTGGGTGGGTCCTACTCCGAGCAGTACTTC	CASSPLLGGSYSEQYF
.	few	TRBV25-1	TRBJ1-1	TGTGCCATGGGCCCCGGGCGGGAGAACACTGAAGCTTTCTTT	CAMGPGRENTEAFF
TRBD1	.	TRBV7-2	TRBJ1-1	TGTGCCAGCAGCCCCCGGGACAGGGGAATGCTCACTGAAGCTTTCTTT	CASSPRDRGMLTEAFF
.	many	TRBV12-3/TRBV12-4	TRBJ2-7	TGTGCCAGCAGTCCAACGAGAGGGGGGGACGAGCAGTACTTC	CASSPTRGGDEQYF
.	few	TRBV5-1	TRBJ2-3	TGCGCCAGCAGCTTGCGGGTATCGGCCAGAGATACGCAGTATTTT	CASSLRVSARDTQYF
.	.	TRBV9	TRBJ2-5	TGTGCCAGCAGCCGAGACCCTGGACAGACCTACCAAGAGACCCAGTACTTC	CASSRDPGQTYQETQYF
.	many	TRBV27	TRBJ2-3	TGTGCCAGCAGCCATGCCTATCGTCCGGATACGCAGTATTTT	CASSHAYRPDTQYF
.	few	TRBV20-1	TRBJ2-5	TGCAGTGCTAGAGATGGGTCGGGCAGTATACGCCAAGAGACCCAGTACTTC	CSARDGSGSIRQETQYF
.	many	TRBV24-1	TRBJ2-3	TGTGCCACCAGTGACGCGGGACGCACAGATACGCAGTATTTT	CATSDAGRTDTQYF
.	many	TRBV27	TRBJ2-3	TGTGCCAGCTCTCAGGGGTCAGATACGCAGTATTTT	CASSQGSDTQYF
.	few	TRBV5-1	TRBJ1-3	TGCGCCAGCAGCTTGGACGGGATTCCCCTCGGAAACACCATATATTTT	CASSLDGIPLGNTIYF